This T cell receptor beta chain is drawn from a study of T-cell reconstitution after alpha-beta-depleted transplantation in children (dated by TCRdb to 2015 to 2016). Regarding the research as a whole: The study quantitatively tracked T-cell immune reconstitution after TCRalphabeta/CD19-depleted allogeneic hematopoietic cell transplantation in children using TCR repertoire profiling. The research as a whole found: The apparently early alphabetaT-cell count recovery about two months after transplant was reportedly dependent on only several hundred rapidly expanded clones derived from non-depleted graft cells. Over the following months the frequencies of hyperexpanded clones went down, and after one year T-cell counts and TCRbeta diversity were mostly credited to newly produced T cells. In some patients, the high TCRbeta diversity seen at day 60 was put down to recipient T cells and intrathymic progenitors that had survived conditioning.

Library generation was performed with PCR. The run used an Illumina HiSeq 2500. TCR libraries were prepared with molecular barcoding, using unique molecular identifiers to normalize TCRbeta repertoire quantification. The public reads were reanalyzed by TCRdb: fastp trimming at Q25, MiXCR alignment, in-frame beta chains only. Identical CDR3 proteins give one entry, which carries the most common genes and DNA. The sample table records some 600,000 distinct CDR3 sequences; about an eighth of these occur just once. Together, the top ten hold about 2% of the sample. Taken from the germline V gene (reference sequence), the CDR1 and CDR2 loops are SEHNR and FQNEAQ. Taken from cysteine to phenylalanine, the CDR3 has 14 residues. Just the 42-base CDR3 DNA is kept, in frame starting at base 1. V was cut back by 1 base and J by 2 bases, leaving a gap of 9 bases between them. This clonotype was observed many times. Its antigen remains undetermined. Per-base quality was not reported, and no clone a single base away is much larger than it.

The meaning of the sample's treatment or condition label: allogeneic hematopoietic cell transplantation with graft depleted of TCRalphabeta T cells and CD19 B cells. The children who served as transplant recipients had been given grafts of TCRalphabeta/CD19-depleted allogeneic hematopoietic cells. The TCR sequence derives from a male patient younger than 18 who had a stem cell transplant for acute myeloid leukemia, so the T cells may come from the graft donor. Recombination linked TRBV7-9 to TRBJ2-7, with the D gene too uncertain to name. The sequencing here drew on PBMCs, mostly from graft donor cells, taken 360 days after TCRalphabeta/CD19-depleted stem cell transplant. The DNA is TGTGCCAGCAGCTTAGAGTCTATAACCTACGAGCAGTACTTC. It codes for CASSLESITYEQYF.